A selection of T cell receptor beta chains follows, all from one sample in a study of metastatic and nonmetastatic thyroid tumors. TCRdb re-called the PCR reads with MiXCR. The repertoire holds about 23,000 clones, with about 30% as singletons. The specimen was tumor tissue. The origin of the receptors is a female donor with papillary thyroid cancer or a benign thyroid nodule (not recorded which). Some clones in this sample may be carry-over from other donors' samples. The CDR3 runs from the conserved cysteine through the conserved F or W. The order of the fields is CDR3 protein, CDR3 DNA, clone size, J gene, V gene, D gene. D genes are given only for firm matches. Only part of the rows carry a size: once, few, many, or a class if the clone is expanded.

CDR3aa: CASRMTSGGYEQYF
CDR3nt: TGTGCCAGCAGGATGACTAGCGGGGGCTACGAGCAGTACTTC
abundance: medium-sized
j_gene: TRBJ2-7
v_gene: TRBV12-3/TRBV12-4
d_gene: TRBD2

CDR3aa: CASSQGTGNYNEQFF
CDR3nt: TGTGCCAGCAGCCAAGGGACAGGTAACTACAATGAGCAGTTCTTC
abundance: many
j_gene: TRBJ2-1
v_gene: TRBV4-2
d_gene: TRBD1

CDR3aa: CASSFAGTAKNIQYF
CDR3nt: TGTGCCAGCAGTTTCGCTGGGACAGCCAAAAACATTCAGTACTTC
abundance: many
j_gene: TRBJ2-4
v_gene: TRBV12-3/TRBV12-4
d_gene: -

CDR3aa: CASSDYRVFNVYGYTF
CDR3nt: TGTGCCAGCAGTGACTACAGGGTCTTTAATGTCTATGGCTACACCTTC
abundance: medium-sized
j_gene: TRBJ1-2
v_gene: TRBV6-1
d_gene: -

CDR3aa: CASSLEGLAGGPGDTQYF
CDR3nt: TGCGCCAGCAGCTTGGAAGGACTAGCGGGGGGGCCAGGGGATACGCAGTATTTT
abundance: many
j_gene: TRBJ2-3
v_gene: TRBV5-1
d_gene: TRBD2

CDR3aa: CASRTTGLWAFF
CDR3nt: TGTGCCAGCAGGACTACAGGGCTGTGGGCTTTCTTT
abundance: many
j_gene: TRBJ1-1
v_gene: TRBV28
d_gene: -

CDR3aa: CASSLSRAGSNQPQHF
CDR3nt: TGTGCCAGCAGCTTAAGCAGGGCGGGAAGCAATCAGCCCCAGCATTTT
abundance: once
j_gene: TRBJ1-5
v_gene: TRBV11-2
d_gene: -

CDR3aa: CASSLAGGSGNEQFF
CDR3nt: TGTGCCAGCAGTCTAGCGGGAGGAAGTGGGAATGAGCAGTTCTTC
abundance: few
j_gene: TRBJ2-1
v_gene: TRBV6-2/TRBV6-3
d_gene: TRBD2

CDR3aa: CASSGVEKLFF
CDR3nt: TGTGCCAGCTCGGGGGTTGAAAAACTGTTTTTT
abundance: many
j_gene: TRBJ1-4
v_gene: TRBV11-2
d_gene: -

CDR3aa: CASRRDRDRSYEQYF
CDR3nt: TGTGCCAGCAGAAGGGACAGGGACCGCTCCTACGAGCAGTACTTC
abundance: -
j_gene: TRBJ2-7
v_gene: TRBV6-1
d_gene: TRBD1

CDR3aa: CASSFTAQETQYF
CDR3nt: TGTGCCAGCAGCTTCACCGCTCAGGAGACCCAGTACTTC
abundance: many
j_gene: TRBJ2-5
v_gene: TRBV3-1
d_gene: -

CDR3aa: CASSQAPGDTQYF
CDR3nt: TGTGCCAGCAGCCAAGCGCCCGGGGATACGCAGTATTTT
abundance: -
j_gene: TRBJ2-3
v_gene: TRBV12-3/TRBV12-4
d_gene: -

CDR3aa: CASSEINTGELFF
CDR3nt: TGTGCCAGCAGCGAGATAAACACCGGGGAGCTGTTTTTT
abundance: -
j_gene: TRBJ2-2
v_gene: TRBV6-1
d_gene: -

CDR3aa: CASSLRLAGGETQYF
CDR3nt: TGTGCCAGCAGCTTACGGCTAGCGGGAGGGGAGACCCAGTACTTC
abundance: many
j_gene: TRBJ2-5
v_gene: TRBV5-4
d_gene: TRBD2

CDR3aa: CASSVYSGDYNEQFF
CDR3nt: TGTGCCAGCAGCGTTTATTCCGGGGACTACAATGAGCAGTTCTTC
abundance: -
j_gene: TRBJ2-1
v_gene: TRBV9
d_gene: -

CDR3aa: CASSPGQGNQPQHF
CDR3nt: TGTGCCAGTAGCCCGGGACAGGGGAATCAGCCCCAGCATTTT
abundance: medium-sized
j_gene: TRBJ1-5
v_gene: TRBV19
d_gene: TRBD1

CDR3aa: CASGKGATGELFF
CDR3nt: TGTGCCAGTGGGAAGGGGGCCACCGGGGAGCTGTTTTTT
abundance: many
j_gene: TRBJ2-2
v_gene: TRBV28
d_gene: TRBD1

CDR3aa: CASSYSGQTNYGYTF
CDR3nt: TGTGCCAGCAGTTACTCGGGACAGACTAACTATGGCTACACCTTC
abundance: many
j_gene: TRBJ1-2
v_gene: TRBV6-6
d_gene: TRBD1

CDR3aa: CASKGGSLREVRTGELFF
CDR3nt: TGTGCCAGTAAGGGCGGAAGTCTGCGGGAGGTTCGCACCGGGGAGCTGTTTTTT
abundance: -
j_gene: TRBJ2-2
v_gene: TRBV19
d_gene: TRBD2

CDR3aa: CASSWTNSGANVLTF
CDR3nt: TGTGCCAGCAGCTGGACAAACTCTGGGGCCAACGTCCTGACTTTC
abundance: once
j_gene: TRBJ2-6
v_gene: TRBV11-2
d_gene: -

CDR3aa: CASSLGGWRTTSTDTQYF
CDR3nt: TGTGCCAGCAGCTTAGGGGGGTGGCGGACGACTAGCACAGATACGCAGTATTTT
abundance: -
j_gene: TRBJ2-3
v_gene: TRBV13
d_gene: -

CDR3aa: CASSEVLLLLAGVQVYEQYF
CDR3nt: TGTGCCAGCAGTGAAGTTCTCTTGCTTCTAGCGGGGGTGCAGGTCTACGAGCAGTACTTC
abundance: -
j_gene: TRBJ2-7
v_gene: TRBV2
d_gene: TRBD2

CDR3aa: CAWSVKGNQPQHF
CDR3nt: TGTGCCTGGAGTGTGAAAGGCAATCAGCCCCAGCATTTT
abundance: many
j_gene: TRBJ1-5
v_gene: TRBV30
d_gene: -

CDR3aa: CASSPTSGSNYGYTF
CDR3nt: TGTGCCAGCTCACCAACTTCAGGCTCTAACTATGGCTACACCTTC
abundance: -
j_gene: TRBJ1-2
v_gene: TRBV18
d_gene: -

CDR3aa: CASSLVFCVEQYF
CDR3nt: TGTGCCAGCAGCTTAGTTTTTTGTGTCGAGCAGTACTTC
abundance: once
j_gene: TRBJ2-7
v_gene: TRBV11-3
d_gene: -